This T cell receptor beta chain appears in the sequencing data of a study of T cell repertoires in cytomegalovirus infection. Study-level information: CMV epitopes used comprised recently identified HLA-C-restricted ones and well-studied HLA-B-restricted ones. Both a matching HLA type and CMV infection were indicated by public TCR beta signatures.

The CDR3 length is 12 residues. The V end was cut by 5 bases, the J end by 3 bases, with 6 bases between. Germline CDR1 reads SGHNT; CDR2 reads YENEEA. Study-level results: Based on cumulative public TCR beta family frequency, carriers of CMV plus the relevant HLA were identified. HLA-C-restricted TCR beta clonotypes specific for CMV led the ex vivo response.

Only one count was recorded for this clonotype. Its antigen is not identified. Each CDR3 protein gets one entry after TCRdb re-called the reads with MiXCR. The table has about 920,000 distinct CDR3 sequences, roughly 30% seen once. The receptor was derived from a human donor in good health (CMV status not recorded). Some clones in this sample may be carry-over from other donors' samples. V and J are TRBV11-3 and TRBJ2-3; no clear D gene. Sequenced here: cultured CD8+ T cells from PBMCs, sampled from culture after CMV antigen stimulation. CDR3 protein: CASSVRTDTQYF. CDR3 coding DNA: TGTGCCAGCAGCGTTAGAACAGATACGCAGTATTTT.